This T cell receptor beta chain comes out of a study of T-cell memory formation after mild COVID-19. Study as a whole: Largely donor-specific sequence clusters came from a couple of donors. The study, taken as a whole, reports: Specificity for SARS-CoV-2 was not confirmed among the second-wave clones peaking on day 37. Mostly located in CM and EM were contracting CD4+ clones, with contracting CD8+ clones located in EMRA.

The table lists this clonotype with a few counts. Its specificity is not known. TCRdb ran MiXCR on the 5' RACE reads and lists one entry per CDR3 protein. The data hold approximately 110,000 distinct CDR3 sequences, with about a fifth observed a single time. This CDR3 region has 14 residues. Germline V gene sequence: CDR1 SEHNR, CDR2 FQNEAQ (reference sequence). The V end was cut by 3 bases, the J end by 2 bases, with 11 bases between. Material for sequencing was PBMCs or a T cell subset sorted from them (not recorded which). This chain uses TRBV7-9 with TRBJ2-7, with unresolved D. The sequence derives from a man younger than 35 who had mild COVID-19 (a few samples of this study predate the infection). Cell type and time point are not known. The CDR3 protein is CASSFPLPPYEQYF. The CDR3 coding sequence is TGTGCCAGCAGCTTCCCACTACCTCCCTACGAGCAGTACTTC.